The 21 T cell receptor beta chains given below trace back to one sample, sequenced in a study of CD8 T cells in ankylosing spondylitis (dated by TCRdb to about 2017). Receptor libraries were prepared by 5' RACE. Instrument on record: Illumina HiSeq 2500. The public reads were reprocessed in TCRdb via fastp at Q25 and MiXCR, keeping in-frame beta chains. Rows with one shared CDR3 protein collapse into an entry with the most common genes and DNA. Recorded for this sample are 120,000 to 150,000 distinct CDR3 sequences; roughly 8.8% of them occurred a single time. The top ten hold 7.3% of the sample. Sequenced: synovial fluid, either unsorted or a sorted T cell fraction (not recorded which). The receptors derive from a male donor with ankylosing spondylitis.

The sample holds many counts of this clonotype. The CDR3 spells CASSLVGGSLEQYF. The CDR3 DNA follows: TGTGCCAGCAGTTTGGTAGGGGGCAGCTTAGAGCAGTACTTC. The chain is built from TRBV12-3 or TRBV12-4 and TRBJ2-7; 7 bases line up with TRBD1. J lost 7 bases, V lost 3 bases, and 9 bases had no gene match. This CDR3 has 14 amino acids.

The chain has TRBV27 and TRBJ1-1; maybe TRBD1 (6 bases). Trimming pared 6 bases from V and 11 bases from J, leaving 19 bases between. The CDR3 extends over 13 amino acids. Per the germline V gene, CDR1 is MNHEY and CDR2 is SMNVEV (reference sequence). CDR3: CASSGTPLRKAFF. The CDR3 DNA is TGTGCCAGCAGCGGGACACCCCTACGAAAGGCTTTCTTT.

This clonotype was recorded at least ten times. The chain joins TRBV6-1 to TRBJ1-4; D not certain. The CDR3 length is 14 residues. Trimming removed 6 bases from V and 3 bases from J, with 11 bases in between. Germline CDR1 is MNHNS and CDR2 is SASEGT. The CDR3 protein is CASSLRSANEKLFF. CDR3 sequence (DNA): TGTGCCAGCAGCCTACGTTCGGCTAATGAAAAACTGTTTTTT.

The chain employs TRBV19 and TRBJ2-5; 10 positions agree with TRBD2. CDR3 length equals 17 residues. V lost 4 bases to trimming and J lost 5 bases; unmatched junction nucleotides: 13. Germline V gene sequence: CDR1 LNHDA, CDR2 SQIVND (reference sequence). The CDR3 loop reads CASSTRRLAGAFETQYF. CDR3 nucleotide sequence: TGTGCCAGTAGTACTCGACGGCTAGCGGGAGCATTCGAGACCCAGTACTTC. The whole variable domain, remainder taken from reference TRBV19 and TRBJ2-5, is DGGITQSPKYLFRKEGQNVTLSCEQNLNHDAMYWYRQDPGQGLRLIYYSQIVNDFQKGDIAEGYSVSREKKESFPLTVTSAQKNPTAFYLCASSTRRLAGAFETQYFGPGTRLLVL.

To note about this clonotype: This could be a read error, since a much larger clone is one nucleotide away. The chain carries TRBV2 and TRBJ2-2; no clear D. The CDR3 covers 12 residues. The V and J ends lost 3 bases and 2 bases respectively, with 1 base between them. Germline-derived CDR1 and CDR2 are SNHLY and FYNNEI. Here the CDR3 reads CASSDNTGELFF. CDR3 bases: TGTGCCAGCAGTGACAACACCGGGGAGCTGTTTTTT.

This clonotype was counted at least ten times. CDR3 nucleotide sequence: TGTGCCAGCAGTTCGGGACATACGGGCTACACCTTC. This sequence encodes CASSSGHTGYTF. The chain combines TRBV28 with TRBJ1-2, with D possibly being TRBD1 (6 bases). The CDR3 has 12 amino acids. The V gene's germline CDR1 is MDHEN and CDR2 SYDVKM. Trimming took off 4 bases at V and 8 bases at J, with 11 bases between the two ends.

V usage is TRBV28 and J usage is TRBJ2-2; 8 bases are shared with TRBD1. Germline CDR1 MDHEN, CDR2 SYDVKM. This CDR3 region has 19 residues. J gave up 1 base and V 5 bases, and 15 bases lay outside the gene matches. In nucleotides, the CDR3 is TGTGCCAGCAGTCCGTACAGCCCCCGGACAGGGAGGAACACCGGGGAGCTGTTTTTT. This codes for CASSPYSPRTGRNTGELFF.

J is TRBJ1-1 and V is TRBV3-1, with unresolved D. Looked up from germline, CDR1 is LGHDT and CDR2 is YNNKEL (reference sequence). Trimming shortened V by 3 bases and J by 5 bases, and 7 bases separated the two germline ends. This CDR3 is 12 amino acids long. CDR3 nucleotides: TGTGCCAGCAGCCAGCCGGGGACTGAAGCTTTCTTT. It specifies CASSQPGTEAFF.

This clonotype occurred many times. V and J are TRBV7-6 and TRBJ1-6, with D unclear. Per the germline V gene, CDR1 is SGHVS and CDR2 is FNYEAQ. The CDR3 contains 13 residues. V lost 2 bases and J 10 bases, leaving 9 bases between the germline ends. In DNA, the CDR3 is TGTGCCAGCAGCTTATCATACGGCTCACCCCTCCACTTT. As protein: CASSLSYGSPLHF.

Only a few counts were recorded for this clonotype. This chain links TRBV27 with TRBJ2-7; 9 nucleotides line up with TRBD1. The CDR3 is 15 residues long. Per germline, CDR1 MNHEY and CDR2 SMNVEV (reference sequence). Unmatched junction bases numbered 10, after V lost 5 bases and J lost 5 bases. In DNA form, the CDR3 reads TGTGCCAGCAGTCCCTGGGGGACAGGGCTCAACGAGCAGTACTTC. Its protein is CASSPWGTGLNEQYF.

This clonotype was seen a few times. This chain connects TRBV6-1 to TRBJ2-1; D may be TRBD2 (5 bases). The V gene lost 6 bases and the J gene lost 5 bases, with 20 bases spanning the gap. The CDR3 covers 16 residues. CDR1 is MNHNS, CDR2 SASEGT, per germline. Here the CDR3 DNA reads TGTGCCAGCAGGAACCCTCGGAGGACTCCTGACAATGAGCAGTTCTTC. Its protein is CASRNPRRTPDNEQFF.

This clonotype has at least ten counts. V usage is TRBV6-2 or TRBV6-3 and J usage is TRBJ2-4, with TRBD1 matching 8 bases. The germline V gene encodes CDR1 MNHEY and CDR2 SVGEGT. The CDR3 sequence is 13 residues long. The trim removed 6 bases at V and 8 bases at J, leaving 6 bases unmatched. CDR3 region: CASRRTGSDIQYF. The CDR3 region has the DNA TGTGCCAGCAGACGGACAGGGAGTGACATTCAGTACTTC.

CDR3 residues: CATSRDLQQSGELFF. CDR3 coding DNA: TGTGCCACCAGCAGAGATTTGCAACAGTCCGGGGAGCTGTTTTTT. This chain connects TRBV15 to TRBJ2-2; D is uncertain. CDR3 length: 15 residues. Trimming removed 0 bases from V and 6 bases from J, with 11 bases in between. CDR1 is LNHNV, CDR2 YYDKDF, per germline (reference sequence).

This clonotype appeared many times. This chain links TRBV14 with TRBJ1-2; no firm D call. The length of the CDR3 is 15 residues. CDR1 is SGHDN and CDR2 is FVKESK in the germline V gene. Trimming took 0 bases from V and 4 from J, leaving 12 bases between them. The CDR3 reads CASSQDRVSSYGYTF. The CDR3 DNA sequence: TGTGCCAGCAGCCAAGATCGGGTGTCCAGCTATGGCTACACCTTC.

This clonotype was seen repeatedly, ten times or more. The chain uses TRBV20-1 and TRBJ1-2; no definite D call. The CDR3 is made up of 13 amino acids. The V gene lost 7 bases and the J gene lost 4 bases, with 16 bases spanning the gap. Germline values: CDR1 DFQATT, CDR2 SNEGSKA (reference sequence). The CDR3 sequence is CSVRRPQSYGYTF. The CDR3 DNA reads as TGCAGTGTTCGAAGGCCCCAATCCTATGGCTACACCTTC.

This clonotype appeared a few times. The chain recombines TRBV20-1 with TRBJ2-1; TRBD2 aligns across 14 bases. The CDR3 has 19 residues. Germline V gene sequence: CDR1 DFQATT, CDR2 SNEGSKA (reference sequence). Trimming removed 0 bases from V and 7 bases from J; junction bases left unmatched: 14. The CDR3 coding sequence is TGCAGTGCTAGAGATGCAGCGGGGACTAGCGGGAGCAGCGTGAATGAGCAGTTCTTC. Translating gives CSARDAAGTSGSSVNEQFF.

In its sample, this clonotype was seen a few times. The V call is TRBV7-6, the J call TRBJ1-1; D is ambiguous. This CDR3 has 13 amino acids. V dropped 5 bases and J dropped 6 bases, with 13 bases sitting between them. From germline, CDR1 is SGHVS and CDR2 FNYEAQ. The CDR3 is CASSKGRLAEAFF. CDR3 bases: TGTGCCAGCAGCAAAGGGAGGTTGGCTGAAGCTTTCTTT.

The J gene is TRBJ1-1, the V gene TRBV6-5, with D unclear. The CDR3 is 15 amino acids. Germline-derived CDR1 and CDR2 are MNHEY and SVGAGI. The V and J ends lost 0 bases and 0 bases respectively, with 8 bases between them. For the CDR3, the DNA is TGTGCCAGCAGTTACTCACGGAGCATGAACACTGAAGCTTTCTTT. Protein sequence: CASSYSRSMNTEAFF.

V and J are TRBV20-1 and TRBJ2-7; no definite D call. CDR3 length: 11 residues. The germline gives CDR1 DFQATT, CDR2 SNEGSKA (reference sequence). Trimming stripped 2 bases from V and 3 bases from J, with 5 bases between. CDR3 nucleotides: TGCAGTGCTAGAAAAGACTACGAGCAGTACTTC. This sequence encodes CSARKDYEQYF.

Ten or more counts support this clonotype. V and J are TRBV3-1 and TRBJ2-7; D ambiguous. Deletions cut 2 bases from V and 5 bases from J, with 4 bases between. Germline V CDR1 and CDR2: LGHDT, YNNKEL (reference sequence). The CDR3 consists of 11 residues. CDR3 region: CASSQIHEQYF. The DNA of the CDR3 is TGTGCCAGCAGCCAAATCCACGAGCAGTACTTC.

This clonotype was detected many times. The chain links TRBV21-1 to TRBJ2-5; the DNA was not compared with TRBD2, the D call given in the table. TRBV21-1 is assigned pseudogene status. There are 16 residues in the CDR3. The CDR3 reads CASRGTKQIIQETQYF. DNA of the CDR3: TGTGCCAGCAGGGGGACTAAACAGATTATCCAAGAGACCCAGTACTTC.